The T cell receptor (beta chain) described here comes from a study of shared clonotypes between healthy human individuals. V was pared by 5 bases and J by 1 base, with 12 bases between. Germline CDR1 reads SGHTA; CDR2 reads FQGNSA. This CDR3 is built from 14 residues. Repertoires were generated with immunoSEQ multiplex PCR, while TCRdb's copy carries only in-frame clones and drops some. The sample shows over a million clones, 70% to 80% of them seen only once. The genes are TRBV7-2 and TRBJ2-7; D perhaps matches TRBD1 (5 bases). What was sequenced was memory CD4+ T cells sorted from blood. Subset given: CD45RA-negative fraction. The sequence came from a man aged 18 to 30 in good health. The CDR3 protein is CASSIQEKSYEQYF. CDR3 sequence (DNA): TGTGCCAGCAGCATACAGGAGAAGTCCTACGAGCAGTACTTC. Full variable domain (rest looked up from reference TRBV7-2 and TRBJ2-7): GAGVSQSPSNKVTEKGKDVELRCDPISGHTALYWYRQSLGQGLEFLIYFQGNSAPDKSGLPSDRFSAERTGGSVSTLTIQRTQQEDSAVYLCASSIQEKSYEQYFGPGTRLTVT.